These 2 T cell receptor beta chains originate from one sample sequenced in a study of T-cell memory formation after mild COVID-19. One entry per CDR3 protein, called by TCRdb with MiXCR from the 5' RACE reads. The sample shows 400,000 to 500,000 distinct CDR3 sequences, 15% to 20% of them seen only once. Material: PBMCs or a T cell subset sorted from them (not recorded which). These receptors were taken from an adult woman who had mild COVID-19 (a few samples of this study predate the infection). Cell type and time point are not known.

This clonotype was picked up a small number of times. This sequence joins TRBV6-2 or TRBV6-3 and TRBJ2-5; D is uncertain. The V gene lost 6 bases and the J gene lost 4 bases, with 21 bases spanning the gap. The CDR3 length is 16 residues. Looked up from germline, CDR1 is MNHEY and CDR2 is SVGEGT. The CDR3 DNA reads as TGTGCCAGCAGCTACAGCCGGGCCACGCCACGAGAGACCCAGTACTTC. This translates into CASSYSRATPRETQYF.

The chain employs TRBV10-3 and TRBJ1-1; tentatively, D is TRBD1 (5 bases). This CDR3 has 15 amino acids. CDR1 and CDR2 from the germline V gene are ENHRY and SYGVKD. V lost 0 bases to trimming and J lost 6 bases, with 14 bases between them. The CDR3 DNA is TGTGCCATCAGTGAGTCGGCAGGGAGAAGATCTGAAGCTTTCTTT. It codes for CAISESAGRRSEAFF.